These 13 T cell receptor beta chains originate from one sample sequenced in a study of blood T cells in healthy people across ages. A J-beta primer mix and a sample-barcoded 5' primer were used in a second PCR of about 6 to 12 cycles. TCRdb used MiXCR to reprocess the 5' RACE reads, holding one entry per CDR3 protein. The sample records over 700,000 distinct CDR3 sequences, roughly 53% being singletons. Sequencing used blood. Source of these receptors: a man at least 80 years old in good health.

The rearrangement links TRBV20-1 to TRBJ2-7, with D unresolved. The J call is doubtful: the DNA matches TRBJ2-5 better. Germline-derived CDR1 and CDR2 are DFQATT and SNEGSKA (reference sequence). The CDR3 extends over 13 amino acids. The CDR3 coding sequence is TGCAGTGCTAGATCCTTTCCGACGGAGACCCAGTACTTC. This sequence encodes CSARSFPTETQYF.

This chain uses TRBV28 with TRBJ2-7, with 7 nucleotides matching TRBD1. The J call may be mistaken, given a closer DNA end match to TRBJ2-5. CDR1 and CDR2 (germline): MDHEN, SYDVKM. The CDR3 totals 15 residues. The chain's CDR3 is CASSWGRGLGETQYF. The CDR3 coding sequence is TGTGCCAGCAGTTGGGGCAGGGGGTTGGGAGAGACCCAGTACTTC.

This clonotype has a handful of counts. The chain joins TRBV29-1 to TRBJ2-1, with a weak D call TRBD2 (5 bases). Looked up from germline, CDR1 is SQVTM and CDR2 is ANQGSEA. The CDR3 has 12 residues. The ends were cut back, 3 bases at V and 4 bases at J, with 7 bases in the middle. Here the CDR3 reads CSVDGLYNEQFF. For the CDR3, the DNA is TGCAGCGTTGACGGACTGTACAATGAGCAGTTCTTC.

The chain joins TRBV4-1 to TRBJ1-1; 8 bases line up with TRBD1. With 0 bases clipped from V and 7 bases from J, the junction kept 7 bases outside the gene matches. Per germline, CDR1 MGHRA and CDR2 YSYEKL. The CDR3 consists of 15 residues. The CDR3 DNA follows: TGCGCCAGCAGCCAAGATAGGGACAGGCCACGTGAAGCTTTCTTT. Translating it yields CASSQDRDRPREAFF.

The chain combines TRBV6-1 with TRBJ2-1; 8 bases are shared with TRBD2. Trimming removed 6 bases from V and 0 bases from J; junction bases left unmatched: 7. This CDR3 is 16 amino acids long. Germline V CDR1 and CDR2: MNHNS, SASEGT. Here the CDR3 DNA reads TGTGCCAGCAGCGTACTAGCGGATCCCTCCTACAATGAGCAGTTCTTC. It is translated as CASSVLADPSYNEQFF.

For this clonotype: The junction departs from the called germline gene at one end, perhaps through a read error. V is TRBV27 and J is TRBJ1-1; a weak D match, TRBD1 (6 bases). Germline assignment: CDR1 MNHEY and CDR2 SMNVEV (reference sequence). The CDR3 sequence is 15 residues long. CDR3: CARSLRGGFGTEAFF. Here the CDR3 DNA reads TGTGCCAGAAGTTTAAGGGGGGGGTTTGGCACTGAAGCTTTCTTT.

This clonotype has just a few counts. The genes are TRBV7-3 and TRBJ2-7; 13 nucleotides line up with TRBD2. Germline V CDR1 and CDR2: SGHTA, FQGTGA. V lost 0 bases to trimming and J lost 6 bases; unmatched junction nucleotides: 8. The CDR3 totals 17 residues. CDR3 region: CASSLTFTSGRASEQYF. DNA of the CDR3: TGTGCCAGCAGCTTAACGTTTACTAGCGGGAGGGCCTCCGAGCAGTACTTC. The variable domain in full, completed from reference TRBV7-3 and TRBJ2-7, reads GAGVSQTPSNKVTEKGKYVELRCDPISGHTALYWYRQSLGQGPEFLIYFQGTGAADDSGLPNDRFFAVRPEGSVSTLKIQRTERGDSAVYLCASSLTFTSGRASEQYFGPGTRLTVT.

The CDR3 reads CASSLDRRGWGYTF. CDR3 sequence (DNA): TGTGCCAGCAGCTTAGATCGGAGGGGCTGGGGCTACACCTTC. The chain uses TRBV7-8 and TRBJ1-2; D is perhaps TRBD1 (5 bases). This CDR3 has 14 residues. Between the trimmed V and J ends, which lost 1 base and 8 bases, there was a span of 14 bases. CDR1 is SGHVS, CDR2 FQNEAQ, per germline.

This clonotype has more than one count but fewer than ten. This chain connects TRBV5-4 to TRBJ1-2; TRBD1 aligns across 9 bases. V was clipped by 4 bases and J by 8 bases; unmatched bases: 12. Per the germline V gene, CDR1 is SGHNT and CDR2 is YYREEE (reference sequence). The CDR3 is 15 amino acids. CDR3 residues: CASSPPPGTGLGYTF. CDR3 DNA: TGTGCCAGCAGCCCCCCGCCCGGGACAGGGCTCGGCTACACCTTC.

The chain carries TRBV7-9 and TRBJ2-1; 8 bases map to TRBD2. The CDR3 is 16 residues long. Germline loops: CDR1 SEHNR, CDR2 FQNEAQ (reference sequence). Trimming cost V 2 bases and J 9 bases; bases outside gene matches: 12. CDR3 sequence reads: CASSLWGSGERGEQFF. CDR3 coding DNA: TGTGCCAGCAGCTTATGGGGTAGCGGGGAAAGGGGTGAGCAGTTCTTC.

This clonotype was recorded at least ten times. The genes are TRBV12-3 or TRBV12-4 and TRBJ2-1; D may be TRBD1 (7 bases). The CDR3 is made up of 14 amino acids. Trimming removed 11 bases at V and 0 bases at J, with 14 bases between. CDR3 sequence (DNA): TGTGCCTCAGGGGGGCGAACCTCCTACAATGAGCAGTTCTTC. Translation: CASGGRTSYNEQFF.

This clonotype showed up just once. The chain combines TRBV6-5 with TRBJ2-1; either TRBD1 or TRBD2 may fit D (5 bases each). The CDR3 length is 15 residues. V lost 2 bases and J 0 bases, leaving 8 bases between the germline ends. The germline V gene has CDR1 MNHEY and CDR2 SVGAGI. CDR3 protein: CASSYVGVSYNEQFF. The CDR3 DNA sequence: TGTGCCAGCAGTTACGTGGGGGTCTCCTACAATGAGCAGTTCTTC.

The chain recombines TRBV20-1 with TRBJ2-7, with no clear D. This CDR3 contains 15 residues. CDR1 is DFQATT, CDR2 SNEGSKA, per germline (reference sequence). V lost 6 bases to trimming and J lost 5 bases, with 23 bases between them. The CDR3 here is CSAGPHGLFQDEQYF. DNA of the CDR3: TGCAGTGCGGGTCCCCACGGCCTATTCCAAGACGAGCAGTACTTC.